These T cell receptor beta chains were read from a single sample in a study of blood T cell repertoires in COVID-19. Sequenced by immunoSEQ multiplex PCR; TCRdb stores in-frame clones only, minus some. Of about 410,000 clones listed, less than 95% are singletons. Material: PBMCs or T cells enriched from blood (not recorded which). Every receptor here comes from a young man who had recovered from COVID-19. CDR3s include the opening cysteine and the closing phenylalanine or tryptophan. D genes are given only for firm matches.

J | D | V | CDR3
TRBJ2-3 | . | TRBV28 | CASSFGRGMDTQYF
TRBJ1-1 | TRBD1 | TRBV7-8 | CASSPRRSLGKLGGGQKNTEAFF
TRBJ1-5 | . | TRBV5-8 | CASSLTRRTNSNQPQHF
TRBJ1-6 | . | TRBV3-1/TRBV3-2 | CASRAGAANSPLHF
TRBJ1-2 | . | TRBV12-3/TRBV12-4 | CASSFARSGYTF
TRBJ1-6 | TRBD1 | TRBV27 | CASSWTGRPPLHF
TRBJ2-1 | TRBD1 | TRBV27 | CASSLRGGTYNEQFF
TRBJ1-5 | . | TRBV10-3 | CAIKESGDQPQHF
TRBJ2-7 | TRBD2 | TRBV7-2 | CASSLVGGYEQYF
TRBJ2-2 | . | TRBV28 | CASSPGAARTGYTGELFF
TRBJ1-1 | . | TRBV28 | CASTGGARGHTEAFF
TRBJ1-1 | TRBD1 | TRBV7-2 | CASSFRDRPRNTEAFF
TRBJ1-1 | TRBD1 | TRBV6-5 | CASSPLRDRLEAFF
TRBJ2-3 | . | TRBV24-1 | CATSDLGQTDTQYF
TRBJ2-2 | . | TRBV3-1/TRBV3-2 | CASSQAGDSTGELFF
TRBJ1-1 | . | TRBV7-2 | CASSFGGKGKAFF
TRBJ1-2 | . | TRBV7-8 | CASTLKDGAPGYGYTF
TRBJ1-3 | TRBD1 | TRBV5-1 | CASRLGQGDTIYF
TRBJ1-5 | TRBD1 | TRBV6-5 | CASMIQGAGQPQHF
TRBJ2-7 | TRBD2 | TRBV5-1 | CASSSRGSGAPSEQYF
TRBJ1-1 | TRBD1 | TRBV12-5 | CASGLEAQGDVTEAFF
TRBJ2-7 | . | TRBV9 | CASSPQGGNEQYF
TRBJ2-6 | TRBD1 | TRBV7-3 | CASSSTGQGNPGANVLTF
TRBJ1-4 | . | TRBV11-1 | CASSGTDEKLFF
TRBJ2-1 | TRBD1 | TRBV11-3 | CASSLDRGYYNEQFF
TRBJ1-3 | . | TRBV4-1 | CASRPRLVPGNTIYF
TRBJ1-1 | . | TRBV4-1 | CASTVIGANTEAFF
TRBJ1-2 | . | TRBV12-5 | CASGLGGPGYGYTF
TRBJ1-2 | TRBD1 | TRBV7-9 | CASSPTGEVKSGYTF
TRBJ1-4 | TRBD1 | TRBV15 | CATSRTPGQTNEKLFF
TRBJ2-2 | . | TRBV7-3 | CASSSMNTGELFF
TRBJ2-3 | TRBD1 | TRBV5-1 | CASSLMGQDRDTQYF
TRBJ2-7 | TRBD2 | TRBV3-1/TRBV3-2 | CASSLRGLASGYEQYF
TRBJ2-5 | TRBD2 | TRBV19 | CASSRTSGGARETQYF
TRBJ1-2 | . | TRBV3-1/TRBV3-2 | CASSHKLAGGYTF